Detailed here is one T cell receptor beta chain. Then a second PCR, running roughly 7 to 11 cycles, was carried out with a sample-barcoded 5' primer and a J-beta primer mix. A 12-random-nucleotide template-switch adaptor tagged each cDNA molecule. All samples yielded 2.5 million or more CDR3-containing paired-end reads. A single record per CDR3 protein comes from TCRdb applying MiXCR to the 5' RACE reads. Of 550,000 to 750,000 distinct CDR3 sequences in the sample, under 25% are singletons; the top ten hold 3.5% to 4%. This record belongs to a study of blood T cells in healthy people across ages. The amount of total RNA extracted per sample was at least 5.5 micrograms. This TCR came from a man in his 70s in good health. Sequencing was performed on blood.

CDR3 sequence reads: CASSELAGGKETQYF. The DNA of the CDR3 is TGTGCCAGCAGTGAACTAGCGGGAGGGAAAGAGACCCAGTACTTC. The rearrangement uses TRBV6-1 and TRBJ2-5; 12 bases are a match to TRBD2. The length of the CDR3 is 15 residues. Germline CDR1 is MNHNS and CDR2 is SASEGT. With 2 bases clipped from V and 3 bases from J, the junction kept 1 base outside the gene matches.